Listed below are T cell receptor beta chains from one sample, sequenced in a study of T cell repertoires in cytomegalovirus infection. Their target antigens are unknown. TCRdb independently ran MiXCR on the reads; one entry per CDR3 protein. Among about 770,000 distinct CDR3 sequences listed, about 29% were seen once. Source: cultured CD8+ T cells from PBMCs, taken from culture after CMV antigen stimulation. These receptors all stem from a human donor in good health (CMV status not recorded). Some clones in this sample may be carry-over from other donors' samples. The CDR3 runs from the conserved cysteine through the conserved F or W. Fields, in order: CDR3 DNA, CDR3 protein, J gene, V gene, clone size, D gene. D genes are given only for firm matches. Part of the rows lack a size; the others show once, few, many or a class for expanded clones.

CDR3nt: TGTGCCAGCAGTCCGACAGGGGGTGGAGATACGCAGTATTTT; CDR3aa: CASSPTGGGDTQYF; j_gene: TRBJ2-3; v_gene: TRBV11-2; abundance: -; d_gene: TRBD1
CDR3nt: TGTGCCAGCAGCATCGGAGGACAGGGTCGGAAGTATTTT; CDR3aa: CASSIGGQGRKYF; j_gene: TRBJ2-3; v_gene: TRBV27; abundance: -; d_gene: TRBD1
CDR3nt: TGTGCCAGCAGTCCGCCGGGACTAGCGGGCTACCCTAGCACAGATACGCAGTATTTT; CDR3aa: CASSPPGLAGYPSTDTQYF; j_gene: TRBJ2-3; v_gene: TRBV6-6; abundance: -; d_gene: TRBD2
CDR3nt: TGTGCCAGCAGCCTCGACAGGCCCCGAGGAGAGACCCAGTACTTC; CDR3aa: CASSLDRPRGETQYF; j_gene: TRBJ2-5; v_gene: TRBV7-9; abundance: -; d_gene: -
CDR3nt: TGTGCCAGCAGTTACTTATATGGACAGGCAAAAGAGACCCAGTACTTC; CDR3aa: CASSYLYGQAKETQYF; j_gene: TRBJ2-5; v_gene: TRBV6-6; abundance: few; d_gene: TRBD1
CDR3nt: TGTGCCAGCAGCAGTAGGTCCCAGGAGAGCTACACCTTC; CDR3aa: CASSSRSQESYTF; j_gene: TRBJ1-2; v_gene: TRBV7-9; abundance: -; d_gene: -
CDR3nt: TGTGCCAGCAGCACCCGAGGGCACCAAGAGACCCAGTACTTC; CDR3aa: CASSTRGHQETQYF; j_gene: TRBJ2-5; v_gene: TRBV12-3/TRBV12-4; abundance: few; d_gene: -
CDR3nt: TGTGCCAGCACCCGCCTCGGGACACTAACCTACAATGAGCAGTTCTTC; CDR3aa: CASTRLGTLTYNEQFF; j_gene: TRBJ2-1; v_gene: TRBV28; abundance: -; d_gene: -
CDR3nt: TGTGCCAGCACGACCTGGGGGGGGCTGGGCGCAGATACGCAGTATTTT; CDR3aa: CASTTWGGLGADTQYF; j_gene: TRBJ2-3; v_gene: TRBV11-1; abundance: -; d_gene: -
CDR3nt: TGTGCCAGCAGTCGGGCCTCCCGCACAGATACGCAGTATTTT; CDR3aa: CASSRASRTDTQYF; j_gene: TRBJ2-3; v_gene: TRBV12-3/TRBV12-4; abundance: few; d_gene: -
CDR3nt: TGTGCCAGCAGTTACTCGGCGGACGAGCAGTACTTC; CDR3aa: CASSYSADEQYF; j_gene: TRBJ2-7; v_gene: TRBV6-5; abundance: few; d_gene: -
CDR3nt: TGTGCCAGCAGCCGGGACGGCCGGGCTTCTTCCCTCCACTTT; CDR3aa: CASSRDGRASSLHF; j_gene: TRBJ1-6; v_gene: TRBV12-3/TRBV12-4; abundance: -; d_gene: -
CDR3nt: TGTGCCATCAGTGAGTCGGGCACTGAAGCTTTCTTT; CDR3aa: CAISESGTEAFF; j_gene: TRBJ1-1; v_gene: TRBV10-3; abundance: -; d_gene: -
CDR3nt: TGTGCCAGCAGTACCAGAACCAGAATGAACACTGAAGCTTTCTTT; CDR3aa: CASSTRTRMNTEAFF; j_gene: TRBJ1-1; v_gene: TRBV27; abundance: -; d_gene: -
CDR3nt: TGTGCCAGCAGTCCCCTCCAGGGCCTGCGGGCTGAAAACTATGGCTACACCTTC; CDR3aa: CASSPLQGLRAENYGYTF; j_gene: TRBJ1-2; v_gene: TRBV6-1; abundance: -; d_gene: -
CDR3nt: TGTGCCAGCAGCTTGAACAGTCCCACAGATACGCAGTATTTT; CDR3aa: CASSLNSPTDTQYF; j_gene: TRBJ2-3; v_gene: TRBV5-5; abundance: -; d_gene: -
CDR3nt: TGTGCCAGCAGCAGGAAGGGGACTAGAGGCTACACCTTC; CDR3aa: CASSRKGTRGYTF; j_gene: TRBJ1-2; v_gene: TRBV28; abundance: -; d_gene: -
CDR3nt: TGTGCCAGCAGTTTATCGATCGGGGACAGGGGCTACAATGAGCAGTTCTTC; CDR3aa: CASSLSIGDRGYNEQFF; j_gene: TRBJ2-1; v_gene: TRBV27; abundance: -; d_gene: TRBD1
CDR3nt: TGTGCCAGCAGCTTAGAGGGACAGGGAGACTACGAGCAGTACTTC; CDR3aa: CASSLEGQGDYEQYF; j_gene: TRBJ2-7; v_gene: TRBV13; abundance: few; d_gene: TRBD1
CDR3nt: TGTGCCAGCAGCTTAGCGCCCCGCACTAGCGGGAGGCGTGAGACCCAGTACTTC; CDR3aa: CASSLAPRTSGRRETQYF; j_gene: TRBJ2-5; v_gene: TRBV7-2; abundance: once; d_gene: TRBD2
CDR3nt: TGTGCTAGCAGCCCAGTCGCAGGGGTAGCGAGCTTTTACAATGAGCAGTTCTTC; CDR3aa: CASSPVAGVASFYNEQFF; j_gene: TRBJ2-1; v_gene: TRBV7-7; abundance: many; d_gene: -
CDR3nt: TGCGCCAGCAGCCAAGGTCCCTGGGCCGTGGAAAATGAGCAGTTCTTC; CDR3aa: CASSQGPWAVENEQFF; j_gene: TRBJ2-1; v_gene: TRBV4-3; abundance: -; d_gene: -